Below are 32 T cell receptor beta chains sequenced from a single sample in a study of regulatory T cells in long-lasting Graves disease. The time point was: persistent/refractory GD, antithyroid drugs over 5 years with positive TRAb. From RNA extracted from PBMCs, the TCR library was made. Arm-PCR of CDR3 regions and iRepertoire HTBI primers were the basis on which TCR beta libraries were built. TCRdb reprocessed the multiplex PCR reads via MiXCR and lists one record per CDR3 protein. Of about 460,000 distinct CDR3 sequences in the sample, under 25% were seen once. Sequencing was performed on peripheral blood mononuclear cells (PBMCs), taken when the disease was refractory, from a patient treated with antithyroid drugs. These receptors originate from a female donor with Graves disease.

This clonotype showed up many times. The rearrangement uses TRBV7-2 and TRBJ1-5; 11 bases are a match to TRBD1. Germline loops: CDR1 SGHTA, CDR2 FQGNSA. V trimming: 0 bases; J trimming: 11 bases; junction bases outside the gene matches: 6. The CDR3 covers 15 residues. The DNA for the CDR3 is TGTGCCAGCAGCTTAGCAGGGACAGGGGGTCGGACCCAGCATTTT. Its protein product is CASSLAGTGGRTQHF.

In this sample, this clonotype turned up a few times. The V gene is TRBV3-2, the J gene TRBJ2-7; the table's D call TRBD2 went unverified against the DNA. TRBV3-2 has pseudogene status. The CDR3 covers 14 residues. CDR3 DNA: TGTGCCAGCCCTCGTAACCCTAGCGGGTACGAGCAGTACTTC. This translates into CASPRNPSGYEQYF.

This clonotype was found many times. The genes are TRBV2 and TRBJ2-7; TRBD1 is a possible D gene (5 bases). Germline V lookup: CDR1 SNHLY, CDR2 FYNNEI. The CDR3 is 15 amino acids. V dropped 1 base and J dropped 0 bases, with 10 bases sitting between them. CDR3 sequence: CASSEGSGLSYEQYF. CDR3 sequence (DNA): TGTGCCAGCAGTGAAGGTTCAGGGCTCTCCTACGAGCAGTACTTC.

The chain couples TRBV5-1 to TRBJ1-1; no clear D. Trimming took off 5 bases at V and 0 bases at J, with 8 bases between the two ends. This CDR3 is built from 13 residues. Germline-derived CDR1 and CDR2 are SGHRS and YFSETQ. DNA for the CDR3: TGCGCCAGCAGTATGGGGATGAACACTGAAGCTTTCTTT. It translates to CASSMGMNTEAFF.

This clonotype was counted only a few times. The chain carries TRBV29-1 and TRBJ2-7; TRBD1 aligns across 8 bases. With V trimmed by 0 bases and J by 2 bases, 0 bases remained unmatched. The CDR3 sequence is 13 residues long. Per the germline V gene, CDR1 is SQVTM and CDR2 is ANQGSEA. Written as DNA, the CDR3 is TGCAGCGTTGAAGAGGGACAGGCCTACGAGCAGTACTTC. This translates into CSVEEGQAYEQYF.

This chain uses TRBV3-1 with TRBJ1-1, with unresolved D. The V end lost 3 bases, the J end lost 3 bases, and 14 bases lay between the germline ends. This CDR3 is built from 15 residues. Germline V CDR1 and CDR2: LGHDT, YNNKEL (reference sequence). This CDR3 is CASSQTLVADTEAFF. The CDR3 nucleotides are TGTGCCAGCAGCCAGACGCTTGTGGCAGACACTGAAGCTTTCTTT.

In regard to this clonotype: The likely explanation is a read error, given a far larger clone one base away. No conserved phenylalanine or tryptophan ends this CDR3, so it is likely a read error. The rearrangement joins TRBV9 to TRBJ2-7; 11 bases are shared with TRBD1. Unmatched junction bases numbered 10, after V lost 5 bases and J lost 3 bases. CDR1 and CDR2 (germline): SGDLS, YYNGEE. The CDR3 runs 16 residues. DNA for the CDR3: TGTGCCAGCAGTCTCGGGACAGGGGGGATGGGCTACGAGCAGTACCTC. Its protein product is CASSLGTGGMGYEQYL.

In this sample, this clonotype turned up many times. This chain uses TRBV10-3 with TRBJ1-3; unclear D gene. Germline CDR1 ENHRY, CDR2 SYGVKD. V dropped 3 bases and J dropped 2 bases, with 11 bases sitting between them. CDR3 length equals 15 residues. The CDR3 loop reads CAISDGRRAGNTIYF. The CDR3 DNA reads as TGTGCCATCAGTGACGGGAGAAGAGCTGGAAACACCATATATTTT.

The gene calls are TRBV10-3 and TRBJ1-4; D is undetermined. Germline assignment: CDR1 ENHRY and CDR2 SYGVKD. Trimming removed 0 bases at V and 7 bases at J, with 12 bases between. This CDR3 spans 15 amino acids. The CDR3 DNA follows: TGTGCCATCAGTGAGTCTTTGAGGCTGTCTGAAAAACTGTTTTTT. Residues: CAISESLRLSEKLFF.

CDR3 region: CASSLDTGYGYTF. The DNA of the CDR3 is TGCGCCAGCAGCTTAGACACCGGCTATGGCTACACCTTC. J is TRBJ1-2 and V is TRBV5-1; D gene uncertain. CDR1 and CDR2 from the germline V gene are SGHRS and YFSETQ. Trimming took 2 bases from V and 4 from J, leaving 9 bases between them. The CDR3 extends over 13 amino acids.

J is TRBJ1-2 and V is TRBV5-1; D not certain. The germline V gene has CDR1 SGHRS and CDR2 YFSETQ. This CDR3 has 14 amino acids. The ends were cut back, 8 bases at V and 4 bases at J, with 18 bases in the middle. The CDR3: CARNGQVQTYGYTF. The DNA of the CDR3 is TGCGCCAGAAATGGCCAGGTACAGACCTATGGCTACACCTTC. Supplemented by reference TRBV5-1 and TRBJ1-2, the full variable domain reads KAGVTQTPRYLIKTRGQQVTLSCSPISGHRSVSWYQQTPGQGLQFLFEYFSETQRNKGNFPGRFSGRQFSNSRSEMNVSTLELGDSALYLCARNGQVQTYGYTFGSGTRLTVV.

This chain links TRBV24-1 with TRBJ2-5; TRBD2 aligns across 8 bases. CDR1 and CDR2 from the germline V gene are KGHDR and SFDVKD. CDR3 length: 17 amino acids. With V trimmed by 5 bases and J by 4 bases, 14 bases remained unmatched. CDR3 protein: CATSAWGSRGAGETQYF. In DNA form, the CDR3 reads TGTGCCACCAGTGCTTGGGGTTCGCGGGGGGCGGGAGAGACCCAGTACTTC.

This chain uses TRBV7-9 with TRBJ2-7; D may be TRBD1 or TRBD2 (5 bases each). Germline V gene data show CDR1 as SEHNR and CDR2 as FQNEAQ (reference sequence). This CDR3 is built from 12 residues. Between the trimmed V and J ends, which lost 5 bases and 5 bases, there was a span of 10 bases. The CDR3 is CASSRGADEQYF. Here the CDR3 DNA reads TGTGCCAGCAGCCGAGGGGCAGACGAGCAGTACTTC.

The CDR3 loop is CASSAKVEGQYF. Written as DNA, the CDR3 is TGTGCCAGCAGCGCAAAAGTTGAGGGGCAGTACTTC. The J gene is TRBJ2-7, the V gene TRBV7-9, with D possibly matching TRBD2 (5 bases). The length of the CDR3 is 12 residues. With 5 bases removed from V and 9 bases from J, the gap between germline ends came to 14 bases. The germline CDR1 and CDR2 sequences are SEHNR and FQNEAQ (reference sequence).

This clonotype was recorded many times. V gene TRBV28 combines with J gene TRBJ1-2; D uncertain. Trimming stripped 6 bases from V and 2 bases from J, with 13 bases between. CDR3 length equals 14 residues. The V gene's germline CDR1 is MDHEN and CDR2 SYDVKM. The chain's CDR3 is CASRPPRFNYGYTF. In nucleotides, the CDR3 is TGTGCCAGCAGGCCCCCCAGGTTCAACTATGGCTACACCTTC.

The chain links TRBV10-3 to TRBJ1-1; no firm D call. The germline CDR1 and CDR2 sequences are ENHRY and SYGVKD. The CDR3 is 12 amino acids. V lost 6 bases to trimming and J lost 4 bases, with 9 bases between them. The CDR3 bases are TGTGCCATCAGAACAGCGGGCACTGAAGCTTTCTTT. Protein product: CAIRTAGTEAFF.

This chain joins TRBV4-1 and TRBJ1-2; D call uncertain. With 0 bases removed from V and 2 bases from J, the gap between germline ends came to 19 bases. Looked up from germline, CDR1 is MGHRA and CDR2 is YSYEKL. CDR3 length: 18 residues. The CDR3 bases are TGCGCCAGCAGCCAAGATGGGCGTGGCCAGGCGACGAACTATGGCTACACCTTC. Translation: CASSQDGRGQATNYGYTF.

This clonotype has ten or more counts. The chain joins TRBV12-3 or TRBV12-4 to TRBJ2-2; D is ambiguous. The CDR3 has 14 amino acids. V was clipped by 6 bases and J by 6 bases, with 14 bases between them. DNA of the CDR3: TGTGCCAGCAGCCAGGATAATCAAGCCGGGGAGCTGTTTTTT. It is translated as CASSQDNQAGELFF.

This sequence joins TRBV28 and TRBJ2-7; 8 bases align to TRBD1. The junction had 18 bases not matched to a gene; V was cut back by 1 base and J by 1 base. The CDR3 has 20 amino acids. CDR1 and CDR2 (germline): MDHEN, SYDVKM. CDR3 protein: CASSLSALDGQGRLSYEQYF. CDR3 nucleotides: TGTGCCAGCAGTTTATCCGCTTTAGACGGACAGGGTCGCCTTTCCTACGAGCAGTACTTC.

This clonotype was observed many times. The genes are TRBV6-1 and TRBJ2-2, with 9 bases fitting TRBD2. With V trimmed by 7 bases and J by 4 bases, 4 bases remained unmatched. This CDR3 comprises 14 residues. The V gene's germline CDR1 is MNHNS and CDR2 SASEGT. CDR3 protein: CASILAGATGELFF. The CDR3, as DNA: TGTGCCAGCATCTTAGCGGGAGCCACCGGGGAGCTGTTTTTT.

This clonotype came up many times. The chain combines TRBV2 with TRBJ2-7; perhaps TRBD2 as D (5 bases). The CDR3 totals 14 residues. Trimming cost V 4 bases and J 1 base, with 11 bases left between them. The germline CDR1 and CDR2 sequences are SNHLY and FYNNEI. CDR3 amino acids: CASSAAGSSYEQYF. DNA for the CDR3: TGTGCCAGCAGTGCTGCGGGCAGTTCCTACGAGCAGTACTTC.

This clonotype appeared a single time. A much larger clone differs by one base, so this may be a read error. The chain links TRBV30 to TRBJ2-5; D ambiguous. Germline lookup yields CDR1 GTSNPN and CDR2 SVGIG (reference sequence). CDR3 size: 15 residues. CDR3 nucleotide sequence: TGTGCCTGGAGTGTACCGGCCACCGGTCGAGAGACCCAGTGCTTC. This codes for CAWSVPATGRETQCF.

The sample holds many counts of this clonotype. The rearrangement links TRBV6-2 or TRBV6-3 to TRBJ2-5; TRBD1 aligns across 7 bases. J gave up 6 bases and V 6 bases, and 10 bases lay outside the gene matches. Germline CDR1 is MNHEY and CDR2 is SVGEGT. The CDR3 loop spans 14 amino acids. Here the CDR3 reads CASRTGTVGKTQYF. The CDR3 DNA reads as TGTGCCAGCAGGACCGGGACAGTCGGAAAGACCCAGTACTTC.

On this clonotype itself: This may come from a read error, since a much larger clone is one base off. The CDR3 region is CASRPTSGTAYEQYF. The DNA of the CDR3 is TGTGCCAGCAGACCGACTAGCGGAACAGCCTACGAGCAGTACTTC. This sequence joins TRBV2 and TRBJ2-7; 9 bases are shared with TRBD2. The CDR3 totals 15 residues. Unmatched junction bases numbered 8, after V lost 6 bases and J lost 2 bases. Germline V gene data show CDR1 as SNHLY and CDR2 as FYNNEI.

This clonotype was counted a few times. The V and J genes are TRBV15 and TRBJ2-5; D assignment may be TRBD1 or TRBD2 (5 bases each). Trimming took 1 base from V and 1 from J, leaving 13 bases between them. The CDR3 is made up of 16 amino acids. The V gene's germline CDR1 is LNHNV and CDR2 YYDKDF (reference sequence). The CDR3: CATSRAWGGPQETQYF. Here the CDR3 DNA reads TGTGCCACCAGCAGAGCGTGGGGCGGGCCCCAAGAGACCCAGTACTTC.

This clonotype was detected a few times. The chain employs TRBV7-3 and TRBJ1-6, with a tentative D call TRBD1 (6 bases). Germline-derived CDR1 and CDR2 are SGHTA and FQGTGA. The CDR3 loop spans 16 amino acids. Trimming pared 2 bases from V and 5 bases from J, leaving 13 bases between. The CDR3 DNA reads TGTGCCAGCAGCTTAGGTCAGGGGAGGAATAATTCACCCCTCCACTTT. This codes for CASSLGQGRNNSPLHF.

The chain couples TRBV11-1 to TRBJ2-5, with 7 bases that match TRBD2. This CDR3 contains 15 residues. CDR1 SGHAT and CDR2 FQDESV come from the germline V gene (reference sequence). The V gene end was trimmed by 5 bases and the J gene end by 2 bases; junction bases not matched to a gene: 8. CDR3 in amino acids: CASSRGGGLQETQYF. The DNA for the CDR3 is TGTGCCAGCAGCCGCGGGGGTGGCCTTCAAGAGACCCAGTACTTC.

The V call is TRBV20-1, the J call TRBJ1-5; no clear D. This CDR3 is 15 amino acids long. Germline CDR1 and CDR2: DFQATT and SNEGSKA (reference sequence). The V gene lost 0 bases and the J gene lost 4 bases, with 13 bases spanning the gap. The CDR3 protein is CSARDPTVTNQPQHF. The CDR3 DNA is TGCAGTGCTAGAGACCCGACTGTCACGAATCAGCCCCAGCATTTT.

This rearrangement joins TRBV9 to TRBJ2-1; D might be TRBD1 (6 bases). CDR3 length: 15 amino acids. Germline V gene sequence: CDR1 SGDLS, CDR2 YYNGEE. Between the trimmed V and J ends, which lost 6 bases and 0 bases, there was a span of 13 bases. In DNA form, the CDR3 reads TGTGCCAGCAACCAGGGGATGAGCTCCTACAATGAGCAGTTCTTC. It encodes CASNQGMSSYNEQFF.

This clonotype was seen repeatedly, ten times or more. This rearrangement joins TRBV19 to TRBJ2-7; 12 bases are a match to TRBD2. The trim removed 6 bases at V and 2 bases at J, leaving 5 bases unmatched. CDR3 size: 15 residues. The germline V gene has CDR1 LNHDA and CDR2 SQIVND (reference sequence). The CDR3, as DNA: TGTGCCAGTAGGAGGACTAGCGGGGATACCTACGAGCAGTACTTC. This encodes CASRRTSGDTYEQYF.

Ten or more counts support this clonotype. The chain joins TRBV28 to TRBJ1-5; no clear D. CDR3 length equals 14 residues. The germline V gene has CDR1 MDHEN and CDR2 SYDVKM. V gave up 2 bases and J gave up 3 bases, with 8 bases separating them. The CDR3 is CASSLKRLNQPQHF. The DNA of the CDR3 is TGTGCCAGCAGTTTAAAGAGGCTCAATCAGCCCCAGCATTTT.

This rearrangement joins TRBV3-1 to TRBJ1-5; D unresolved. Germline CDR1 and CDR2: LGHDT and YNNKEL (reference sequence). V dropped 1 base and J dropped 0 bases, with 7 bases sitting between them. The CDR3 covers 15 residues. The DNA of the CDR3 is TGTGCCAGCAGCCAAGCTGGAAATAGCAATCAGCCCCAGCATTTT. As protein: CASSQAGNSNQPQHF.